This is a list of T cell receptor beta chains from one sample in a study of cytomegalovirus exposure and HLA in healthy donors. Clones were read by immunoSEQ multiplex PCR, and TCRdb kept only the in-frame ones, dropping some. Its table lists about 200,000 clones. Sequencing input: PBMCs. All receptors derive from a woman in her twenties or thirties in good health and CMV-seropositive. Both conserved end residues are part of each CDR3. The D gene is left open where the match is weak.

j_call | cdr3_length | d_call | v_call | cdr3_aa | cdr3_nt
TRBJ1-5 | 15 | TRBD1 | TRBV28 | CASSVTGHNDQPQHF | TGTGCCAGCAGTGTGACAGGGCACAACGATCAGCCCCAGCATTTT
TRBJ2-7 | 15 | TRBD1 | TRBV5-1 | CASSLTRDRDYEQYF | TGCGCCAGCAGCCTCACCAGGGACAGGGACTACGAGCAGTACTTC
TRBJ2-7 | 16 | NA | TRBV28 | CASSSYRQYLFYEQYF | TGTGCCAGCAGTTCCTATCGACAGTATCTTTTCTACGAGCAGTACTTC
TRBJ1-1 | 14 | NA | TRBV5-5 | CASSPVQGNTEAFF | TGTGCCAGCAGCCCCGTACAGGGGAACACTGAAGCTTTCTTT
TRBJ1-4 | 16 | NA | TRBV2 | CASSSQGTSHNEKLFF | TGTGCCAGCAGTTCTCAGGGGACTAGCCATAATGAAAAACTGTTTTTT
TRBJ1-2 | 12 | NA | TRBV6-5 | CASANQGGGYTF | TGTGCCAGCGCTAATCAAGGCGGGGGCTACACCTTC
TRBJ1-1 | 16 | TRBD1 | TRBV18 | CASSPPNRGRTTEAFF | TGTGCCAGCTCACCACCGAACAGGGGTCGTACGACTGAAGCTTTCTTT
TRBJ1-6 | 15 | TRBD1 | TRBV7-8 | CASMQRGTENSPLHF | TGTGCCAGCATGCAGCGAGGGACAGAGAATTCACCCCTCCACTTT
TRBJ2-3 | 15 | TRBD1 | TRBV6-6 | CASSPRQGNTDTQYF | TGTGCCAGCAGCCCCAGACAGGGGAACACAGATACGCAGTATTTT
TRBJ2-7 | 12 | NA | TRBV28 | CASSYDRLVQYF | TGTGCCAGCAGCTACGACAGGCTCGTGCAGTACTTC
TRBJ1-2 | 13 | TRBD1 | TRBV29-1 | CSVATGDRYGYTF | TGCAGCGTTGCGACAGGGGACCGCTATGGCTACACCTTC
TRBJ2-5 | 14 | NA | TRBV5-6 | CASSLSGVQETQYF | TGTGCCAGCAGCTTGTCGGGAGTCCAAGAGACCCAGTACTTC
TRBJ2-7 | 14 | TRBD1 | TRBV4-1 | CASSRRGQINEQYF | TGCGCCAGCAGCCGTCGGGGACAGATCAACGAGCAGTACTTC
TRBJ1-1 | 13 | NA | TRBV9 | CASSPLRATEAFF | TGTGCCAGCAGCCCACTACGAGCCACTGAAGCTTTCTTT
TRBJ2-7 | 15 | TRBD1 | TRBV7-7 | CASSPGTANSYEQYF | TGTGCCAGCAGCCCCGGGACAGCGAACTCCTACGAGCAGTACTTC
TRBJ2-1 | 14 | TRBD1 | TRBV28 | CASSSRDRGNGQFF | TGTGCCAGCAGTTCCCGGGACAGGGGGAATGGGCAGTTCTTC
TRBJ2-7 | 14 | NA | TRBV7-2 | CASSSPGVYYEQYF | TGTGCCAGCAGCTCGCCAGGGGTCTACTACGAGCAGTACTTC
TRBJ1-2 | 20 | NA | TRBV4-3 | CASSRGASSYEWESNYGYTF | TGCGCCAGCTCGCGGGGAGCGAGTTCGTATGAATGGGAGAGTAACTATGGCTACACCTTC
TRBJ2-2 | 15 | NA | TRBV2 | CASSELPSNTGELFF | TGTGCCAGCAGTGAACTCCCCTCGAACACCGGGGAGCTGTTTTTT
TRBJ1-1 | 16 | TRBD1 | TRBV25-1 | CASSDPAGTGHTEAFF | TGTGCCAGCAGTGACCCGGCCGGGACAGGGCACACTGAAGCTTTCTTT
TRBJ1-2 | 11 | NA | TRBV20-1 | CSARRQAGYTF | TGCAGTGCTAGGAGACAGGCGGGCTACACCTTC
TRBJ2-2 | 14 | NA | TRBV5-4 | CASSLVEHTGELFF | TGTGCCAGCAGCTTGGTGGAGCACACCGGGGAGCTGTTTTTT
TRBJ1-6 | 12 | TRBD1 | TRBV19 | CAIGTENSPLHF | TGTGCCATCGGGACAGAAAATTCACCCCTCCACTTT
TRBJ2-2 | 16 | TRBD1 | TRBV7-2 | CASSLQGATNTGELFF | TGTGCCAGCAGCCTACAGGGGGCTACGAACACCGGGGAGCTGTTTTTT
TRBJ1-5 | 14 | NA | TRBV4-2 | CASSHRGVGQPQHF | TGTGCCAGCAGCCACAGGGGAGTGGGTCAGCCCCAGCATTTT
TRBJ2-1 | 15 | TRBD1 | TRBV7-7 | CASSLDRGPYNEQFF | TGTGCCAGCAGCTTAGACAGGGGGCCCTACAATGAGCAGTTCTTC
TRBJ1-2 | 14 | NA | TRBV5-6 | CASSLAQGLGGYTF | TGTGCCAGCAGCTTGGCGCAGGGGTTAGGAGGCTACACCTTC
TRBJ2-6 | 17 | NA | TRBV21-1 | CASSKGAGGSGANVLTF | TGTGCCAGCAGCAAAGGTGCAGGGGGTTCTGGGGCCAACGTCCTGACTTTC
TRBJ1-1 | 12 | NA | TRBV29-1 | CSVVEYGSEAFF | TGCAGCGTTGTCGAATACGGGAGTGAAGCTTTCTTT
TRBJ2-1 | 15 | NA | TRBV10-2 | CASSESSSSYNEQFF | TGCGCCAGCAGTGAGTCGTCCAGTTCCTACAATGAGCAGTTCTTC
TRBJ1-1 | 14 | NA | TRBV6-4 | CASRPEPGATEAFF | TGTGCCAGCAGACCGGAGCCGGGAGCCACTGAAGCTTTCTTT
TRBJ1-5 | 14 | NA | TRBV2 | CASRGDRPNQPQHF | TGTGCCAGCAGGGGAGACAGGCCGAATCAGCCCCAGCATTTT
TRBJ1-1 | 16 | NA | TRBV5-6 | CASSYRPDSLNTEAFF | TGTGCCAGCAGCTATAGACCGGACAGTCTGAACACTGAAGCTTTCTTT
TRBJ1-1 | 13 | NA | TRBV10-1 | CASSGTANTEAFF | TGCGCCAGCAGTGGGACAGCGAACACTGAAGCTTTCTTT
TRBJ2-5 | 15 | NA | TRBV7-9 | CASRQTSGYQETQYF | TGTGCCAGCAGACAGACGTCAGGGTACCAAGAGACCCAGTACTTC
TRBJ1-4 | 15 | TRBD1 | TRBV5-1 | CASSPWTGVNEKLFF | TGCGCCAGCAGCCCCTGGACAGGGGTTAATGAAAAACTGTTTTTT
TRBJ1-5 | 18 | NA | TRBV2 | CASSGATSEGYSNQPQHF | TGTGCCAGCAGTGGGGCCACCTCGGAGGGGTATAGCAATCAGCCCCAGCATTTT
TRBJ1-5 | 14 | NA | TRBV27 | CASSLAQSNQPQHF | TGTGCCAGCAGTTTAGCACAGAGCAATCAGCCCCAGCATTTT
TRBJ1-5 | 14 | NA | TRBV2 | CASSSIHYNQPQHF | TGTGCCAGCAGTTCCATTCACTACAATCAGCCCCAGCATTTT
TRBJ1-2 | 17 | TRBD1 | TRBV27 | CASSPDRGTGTNYGYTF | TGTGCCAGCAGTCCGGACCGGGGGACAGGTACTAACTATGGCTACACCTTC
TRBJ1-6 | 16 | NA | TRBV7-2 | CASSPENLVLHSPLHF | TGTGCCAGCAGCCCCGAGAACCTCGTTCTCCATTCACCCCTCCACTTT
TRBJ2-3 | 20 | TRBD2 | TRBV6-1 | CASSEAVLGASGRLRDTQYF | TGTGCCAGCAGTGAAGCGGTGCTTGGGGCTAGCGGGAGGTTACGGGATACGCAGTATTTT
TRBJ1-2 | 19 | NA | TRBV9 | CASSSFLLRGRIPNYGYTF | TGTGCCAGCTCAAGCTTCCTACTGCGGGGCAGGATTCCCAACTATGGCTACACCTTC
TRBJ1-3 | 14 | TRBD1 | TRBV2 | CASSTTGAGNTIYF | TGTGCCAGCAGTACGACAGGGGCTGGAAACACCATATATTTT
TRBJ1-2 | 15 | TRBD1 | TRBV7-2 | CASSLRTGENYGYTF | TGTGCCAGCAGCCTAAGGACAGGGGAAAACTATGGCTACACCTTC
TRBJ2-5 | 13 | TRBD1 | TRBV28 | CASTGGAGETQYF | TGTGCCAGTACAGGGGGCGCCGGGGAGACCCAGTACTTC
TRBJ1-5 | 15 | TRBD1 | TRBV5-5 | CASSFGQGEGGPQHF | TGTGCCAGCAGCTTCGGACAGGGTGAGGGAGGACCCCAGCATTTT
TRBJ2-3 | 14 | NA | TRBV29-1 | CSVFPGSSTDTQYF | TGCAGCGTTTTCCCGGGTTCTAGCACAGATACGCAGTATTTT
TRBJ1-4 | 14 | NA | TRBV7-2 | CASSLARNNEKLFF | TGTGCCAGCAGCTTAGCCAGGAATAATGAAAAACTGTTTTTT
TRBJ1-2 | 15 | NA | TRBV9 | CASSLGAALNYGYTF | TGTGCCAGCAGCCTGGGGGCAGCACTTAACTATGGCTACACCTTC
TRBJ1-5 | 12 | TRBD1 | TRBV7-9 | CASSGQGLTIYF | TGTGCCAGCAGCGGACAGGGTTTAACAATCTATTTT